This is a list of T cell receptor beta chains from one sample in a study of cytomegalovirus exposure and HLA in healthy donors. Clones were sequenced by immunoSEQ multiplex PCR, and TCRdb holds only the in-frame ones, with some missing. The sample carries 82,000 or so clones, roughly a tenth recorded once. Sequences were obtained from PBMCs. The receptors originated from a man aged 55 to 70 in good health and CMV-seropositive. CDR3s include the opening cysteine and the closing phenylalanine or tryptophan. The order of the fields is clone size, J gene, D gene, V gene, CDR3 DNA, CDR3 protein. A D gene is named only where the DNA matches it firmly. A clone size is listed for some rows: how often the clone was seen (once, few, many), or a class if it is expanded.

few TRBJ2-5 . TRBV27 TGTGCCACCGGTCCGCGAGGCAGCCAAGAGACCCAGTACTTC CATGPRGSQETQYF
few TRBJ1-5 TRBD1 TRBV5-1 TGCGCCAGCAGCGAATCGGGACAGAGCAATCAGCCCCAGCATTTT CASSESGQSNQPQHF
few TRBJ1-2 . TRBV4-1 TGCGCCAGCAGCCAAGACGGGGGGCCTACCGGCTACACCTTC CASSQDGGPTGYTF
. TRBJ1-2 TRBD1 TRBV9 TGTGCCAGCAGCCCGGGGACAGGGGGCTATGGCTACACCTTC CASSPGTGGYGYTF
few TRBJ1-4 TRBD1 TRBV19 TGTGCCAGTAGTATACAGACACAGGGGGAAAAACTGTTTTTT CASSIQTQGEKLFF
few TRBJ1-2 . TRBV6-6 TGTGCCGGCCTCAAGACATCCCATATAACCTATGGCTACACCTTC CAGLKTSHITYGYTF
few TRBJ2-1 TRBD2 TRBV7-3 TGTGCCAGCAGCTTCGGGCTAGCGGGGAGTAATGAGCAGTTCTTC CASSFGLAGSNEQFF
few TRBJ1-1 . TRBV2 TGTGCCAGCAGTGGTGAGCCGGTTGCTGAAGCTTTCTTT CASSGEPVAEAFF
few TRBJ1-1 . TRBV10-2 TGCGCCAGCAGTTTCCAGGGAGGTGACACTGAAGCTTTCTTT CASSFQGGDTEAFF
few TRBJ2-3 TRBD2 TRBV11-2 TGTGCCAGCAGCTTAGAGCAGCGGGGGGGGTGGGATACGCAGTATTTT CASSLEQRGGWDTQYF
. TRBJ1-1 . TRBV10-1 TGCGCCAGCAGAGCAGGACAGAACCCTGAAGCTTTCTTT CASRAGQNPEAFF
. TRBJ1-4 TRBD1 TRBV27 TGTGCCAGCAGTTCTCAGGGGGCGGCTAATGAAAAACTGTTTTTT CASSSQGAANEKLFF
. TRBJ2-7 TRBD2 TRBV27 TGTGCCAGCAGTCCCCACCTAGCGGGCCCCTACGAGCAGTACTTC CASSPHLAGPYEQYF
few TRBJ2-1 . TRBV11-2 TGTGCCAGCAGCTTCGCTAGAGGGATCGATGAGCAGTTCTTC CASSFARGIDEQFF
few TRBJ1-5 . TRBV19 TGTGCCAGTAGTATGTCGGGGTTGCCCCAGCATTTT CASSMSGLPQHF
few TRBJ2-7 TRBD2 TRBV2 TGTGCCAGCAGGTACCCGGGACTAGCGGGACACGAGCAGTACTTC CASRYPGLAGHEQYF
few TRBJ2-1 TRBD2 TRBV19 TGTGCCAGTAGTACTAGCGGGAGTGTCGTCTCCTACAATGAGCAGTTCTTC CASSTSGSVVSYNEQFF
. TRBJ1-1 . TRBV5-1 TGCGCCAGCAGCTTGGAAAGGGGCACTGAAGCTTTCTTT CASSLERGTEAFF
. TRBJ1-1 . TRBV30 TGTGCCTGGAGCTCCCAGACACCGAACACTGAAGCTTTCTTT CAWSSQTPNTEAFF
. TRBJ2-2 TRBD2 TRBV4-2 TGTGCCAGCAGCCAAGAACTCGGTGATAGCGGGGCACCGGAGCTGTTTTTT CASSQELGDSGAPELFF
few TRBJ2-5 . TRBV7-9 TGTGCCAGCAGCTTAGACAGTTTACAAGAGACCCAGTACTTC CASSLDSLQETQYF
. TRBJ2-7 TRBD1 TRBV30 TGTGCCTGGGGACGGACAGGCGAGCAGTACTTC CAWGRTGEQYF
. TRBJ2-1 TRBD1 TRBV5-1 TGCGCCAGCAGCTTGGAAAGACAGGGACACAATGAGCAGTTCTTC CASSLERQGHNEQFF
few TRBJ1-1 TRBD1 TRBV7-9 TGTGCCAGCATCTATCATACAGGGGTTAACACTGAAGCTTTCTTT CASIYHTGVNTEAFF
few TRBJ2-2 . TRBV5-1 TGCGCCAGCAGCTTGGAAGGGGGAAACACCGGGGAGCTGTTTTTT CASSLEGGNTGELFF
many TRBJ2-5 . TRBV11-2 TGTGCCAGCAGCTTACGCGGGGCAGCCCAAGAGACCCAGTACTTC CASSLRGAAQETQYF
few TRBJ2-3 . TRBV25-1 TGTGCCAGCAGTGGTGACATAGTCACAGATACGCAGTATTTT CASSGDIVTDTQYF
. TRBJ1-3 . TRBV9 TGTGCCAGCAGCCCTCGACAGTCCTCTGGAAACACCATATATTTT CASSPRQSSGNTIYF
few TRBJ2-5 TRBD1 TRBV7-2 TGTGCCAGCAGTAAACCGGGACAGGGGGCCGAGACCCAGTACTTC CASSKPGQGAETQYF
. TRBJ2-3 . TRBV28 TGTGCCAGCAGTTTTCCGAGCACAGATACGCAGTATTTT CASSFPSTDTQYF
. TRBJ2-1 TRBD2 TRBV7-9 TGTGCCAGCAGCCCAATAGCGGGGGGATACAATGAGCAGTTCTTC CASSPIAGGYNEQFF
few TRBJ2-1 TRBD2 TRBV7-9 TGTGCCAGCAGCTTAATAGCGGGGGTAAGCAATGAGCAGTTCTTC CASSLIAGVSNEQFF
. TRBJ2-3 TRBD1 TRBV9 TGTGCCAGCAGCGTAGTGACAGGGGCAATCACAGATACGCAGTATTTT CASSVVTGAITDTQYF
. TRBJ1-2 . TRBV29-1 TGCAGCGTTGAAAAGGGGGAGCGCTACACCTTC CSVEKGERYTF
few TRBJ1-5 . TRBV5-6 TGTGCCAGCAGCCGTTACGGGGGGTCCCAGCCCCAGCATTTT CASSRYGGSQPQHF
. TRBJ1-2 . TRBV6-5 TGTGCCAGCAGTTACACGGGGTGGGATGGCTACACCTTC CASSYTGWDGYTF
few TRBJ1-1 . TRBV5-1 TGCGCCAGCAGCTTAGTTCAGGGGCCAGAAGCTTTCTTT CASSLVQGPEAFF
few TRBJ2-1 TRBD2 TRBV29-1 TGCAGCGCTGGACTAGCGGGGGGGCCCGGGGAGCAGTTCTTC CSAGLAGGPGEQFF
few TRBJ2-7 TRBD2 TRBV27 TGTGCCAGCAGTTTATCCCTAGCGGGGGCGTCCTACGAGCAGTACTTC CASSLSLAGASYEQYF
few TRBJ2-7 . TRBV10-3 TGTGCCATCAGGGATCCTGGTCGGAACTACGGGCAGTACTTC CAIRDPGRNYGQYF
. TRBJ2-5 . TRBV7-2 TGTGCCAGCAGCGCGGCAGAGACCCAGTACTTC CASSAAETQYF
. TRBJ2-7 TRBD2 TRBV27 TGTGCCAGCAGTTTATCCCCGGGACTAGGCTACGAGCAGTACTTC CASSLSPGLGYEQYF
. TRBJ1-5 . TRBV6-5 TGTGCCAGCAGTTACGGGCAGAATCAGCCCCAGCATTTT CASSYGQNQPQHF
. TRBJ2-5 TRBD2 TRBV13 TGTGCCAGCAGCTTAAATCGTCCTAGCGGGGAGGAGACCCAGTACTTC CASSLNRPSGEETQYF
many TRBJ1-5 . TRBV5-6 TGTGCCAGCAGCTTGGAAACAGGGCCCCAGCATTTT CASSLETGPQHF
. TRBJ2-1 . TRBV7-7 TGTGCTAGCAGCTTAGGAGAGTATGACAATGAGCAGTTCTTC CASSLGEYDNEQFF